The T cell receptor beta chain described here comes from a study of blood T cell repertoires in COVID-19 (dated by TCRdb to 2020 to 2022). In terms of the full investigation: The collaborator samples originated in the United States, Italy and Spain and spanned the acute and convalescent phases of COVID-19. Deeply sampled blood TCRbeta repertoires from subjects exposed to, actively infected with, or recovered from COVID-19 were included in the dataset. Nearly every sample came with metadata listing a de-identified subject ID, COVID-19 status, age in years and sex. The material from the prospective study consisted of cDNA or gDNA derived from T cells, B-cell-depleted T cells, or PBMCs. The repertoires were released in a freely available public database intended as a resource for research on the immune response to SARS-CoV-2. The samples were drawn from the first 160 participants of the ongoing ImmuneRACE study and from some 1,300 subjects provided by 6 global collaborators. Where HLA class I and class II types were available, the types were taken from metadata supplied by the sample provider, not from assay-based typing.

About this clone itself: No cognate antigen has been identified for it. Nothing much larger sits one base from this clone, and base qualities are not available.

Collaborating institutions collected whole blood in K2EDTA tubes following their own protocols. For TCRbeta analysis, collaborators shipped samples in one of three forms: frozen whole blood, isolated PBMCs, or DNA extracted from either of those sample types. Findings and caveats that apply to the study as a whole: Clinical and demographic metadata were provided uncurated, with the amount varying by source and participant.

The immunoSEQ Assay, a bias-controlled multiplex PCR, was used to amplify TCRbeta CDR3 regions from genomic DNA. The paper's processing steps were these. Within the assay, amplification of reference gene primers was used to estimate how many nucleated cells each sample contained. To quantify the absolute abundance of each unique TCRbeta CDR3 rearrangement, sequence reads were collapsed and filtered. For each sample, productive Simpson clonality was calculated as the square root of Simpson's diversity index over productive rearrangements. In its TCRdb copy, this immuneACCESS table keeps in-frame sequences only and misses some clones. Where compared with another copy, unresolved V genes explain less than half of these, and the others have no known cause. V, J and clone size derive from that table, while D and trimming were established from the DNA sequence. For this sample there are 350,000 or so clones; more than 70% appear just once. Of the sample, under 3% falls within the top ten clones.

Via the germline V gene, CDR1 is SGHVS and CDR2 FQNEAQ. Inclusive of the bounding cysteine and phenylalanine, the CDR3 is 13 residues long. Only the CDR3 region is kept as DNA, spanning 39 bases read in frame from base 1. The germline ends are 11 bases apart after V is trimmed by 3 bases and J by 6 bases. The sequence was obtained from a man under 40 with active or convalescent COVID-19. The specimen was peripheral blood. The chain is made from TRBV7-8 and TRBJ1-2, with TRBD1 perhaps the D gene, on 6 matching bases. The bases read TGTGCCAGCAGCTTTACAGGGAATGATGGCTACACCTTC. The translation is CASSFTGNDGYTF.